This T cell receptor (beta chain) was sequenced for a study of tumor-infiltrating lymphocytes in primary liver carcinoma. Germline DNA was also extracted, and blood RNA derived from unsorted whole blood. Total RNA amounting to 500 ng was the source from which TCR beta cDNA was made with a constant-region primer. Researchers made the TCR beta libraries by running three nested multiplex PCR rounds with slightly modified ARM-PCR. TCRdb fed the multiplex PCR reads into MiXCR, producing one record per CDR3 protein. The sample lists approximately 330,000 distinct CDR3 sequences; less than 70% were seen once. The sequence came from a man aged 40-55 years with primary liver carcinoma and hepatitis B virus infection. Sample: peripheral blood.

The CDR3 DNA follows: TGTGCCAGCAGTTTAGGGGTTAGCGGGGGCACAGATACGCAGTATTTT. Translating gives CASSLGVSGGTDTQYF. The V gene is TRBV12-3 or TRBV12-4, the J gene TRBJ2-3; 8 positions agree with TRBD2. V trimming: 1 base; J trimming: 1 base; junction bases outside the gene matches: 4. CDR3 size: 16 residues.